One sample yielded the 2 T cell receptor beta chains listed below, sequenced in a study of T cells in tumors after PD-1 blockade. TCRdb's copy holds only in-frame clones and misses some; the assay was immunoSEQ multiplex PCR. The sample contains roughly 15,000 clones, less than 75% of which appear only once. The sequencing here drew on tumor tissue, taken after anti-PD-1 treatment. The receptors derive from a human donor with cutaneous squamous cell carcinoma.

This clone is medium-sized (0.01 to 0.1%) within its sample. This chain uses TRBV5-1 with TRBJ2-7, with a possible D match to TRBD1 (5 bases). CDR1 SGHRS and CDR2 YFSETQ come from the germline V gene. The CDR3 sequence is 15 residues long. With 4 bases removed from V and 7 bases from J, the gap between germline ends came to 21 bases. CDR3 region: CASSPDRIYAREQYF. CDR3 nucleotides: TGCGCCAGCAGCCCTGACAGAATATACGCGAGGGAGCAGTACTTC.

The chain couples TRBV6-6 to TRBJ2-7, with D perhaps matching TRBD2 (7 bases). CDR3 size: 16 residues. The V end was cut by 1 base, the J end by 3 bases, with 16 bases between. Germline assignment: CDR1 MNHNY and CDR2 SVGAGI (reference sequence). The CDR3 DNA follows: TGTGCCAGCAGTTACTTTTCACGGGGGGCGTACTACGAGCAGTACTTC. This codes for CASSYFSRGAYYEQYF.